This passage covers 29 T cell receptor beta chains from one sample sequenced in a study of breast tumors, draining lymph nodes, adjacent tissues. Axillary draining lymph nodes of breast cancer patients supplied the node samples. TCRdb redid the calling of the multiplex PCR reads with MiXCR, one entry per CDR3 protein. This table has about 180,000 distinct CDR3 sequences, 25% to 40% appearing once. The source material was axillary lymph node tissue. Source of these receptors: a female donor with breast cancer. Some clones in this sample may be carry-over from other donors' samples.

About this clonotype: Because it lacks the conserved phenylalanine or tryptophan at the end, this CDR3 is likely a read error. This CDR3 reads CSASRDRNQPQHG. In DNA form, the CDR3 reads TGCAGTGCAAGCCGGGACAGGAATCAGCCCCAGCATGGT. V gene TRBV20-1 combines with J gene TRBJ1-5, with 8 bases lining up with TRBD1. Per germline, CDR1 DFQATT and CDR2 SNEGSKA (reference sequence). Unmatched junction bases numbered 5, after V lost 6 bases and J lost 4 bases. The CDR3 has 13 amino acids.

The chain uses TRBV7-9 and TRBJ1-5, with D maybe TRBD1 (6 bases). Germline V gives CDR1 SEHNR, CDR2 FQNEAQ (reference sequence). Trimming stripped 5 bases from V and 1 base from J, with 9 bases between. This CDR3 is 14 amino acids long. The CDR3, as DNA: TGTGCCAGCAGCATGAGGGGGAGCAATCAGCCCCAGCATTTT. This encodes CASSMRGSNQPQHF.

As regards this clonotype: The CDR3 carries no conserved terminal phenylalanine or tryptophan, so it likely arises from a read error. This sequence joins TRBV13 and TRBJ2-3; 10 bases are a match to TRBD2. Germline lookup yields CDR1 PRHDT and CDR2 FYEKMQ (reference sequence). With 2 bases clipped from V and 4 bases from J, the junction kept 6 bases outside the gene matches. CDR3 length equals 16 residues. The CDR3 nucleotides read TGTGCCAGCAGCTTACGACGAGCGGGAGGGGCAGATACGCAGTATTCT. As protein: CASSLRRAGGADTQYS.

The V call is TRBV6-5, the J call TRBJ2-6; TRBD1 agrees at 7 bases. The CDR3 covers 17 residues. Germline CDR1 reads MNHEY; CDR2 reads SVGAGI. J lost 0 bases, V lost 6 bases, and 8 bases had no gene match. The CDR3: CASRKGQSFSGANVLTF. As DNA, the CDR3 is TGTGCCAGCAGGAAGGGACAGTCCTTCTCTGGGGCCAACGTCCTGACTTTC.

This clonotype showed up just a few times. A much bigger clone sits one base away, suggesting this may be a read error. The chain uses TRBV20-1 and TRBJ1-5, with TRBD1 as a possible D gene (5 bases). CDR3 length: 16 residues. Germline V CDR1 and CDR2: DFQATT, SNEGSKA (reference sequence). V was trimmed by 0 bases and J by 3 bases, leaving 15 bases between them. DNA for the CDR3: TGCAGTGCTAGAGACGGGGGGAGTGGTGCCAATCAGCCCCAGCATTTT. Its protein product is CSARDGGSGANQPQHF.

V and J are TRBV28 and TRBJ1-5; 8 nucleotides agree with TRBD1. The CDR3 length is 15 residues. V dropped 4 bases and J dropped 3; count of bases not matched to a gene: 5. The germline gives CDR1 MDHEN, CDR2 SYDVKM. CDR3 loop: CASSSHRGVNQPQHF. The CDR3 nucleotides are TGTGCCAGCAGTTCACACAGGGGGGTCAATCAGCCCCAGCATTTT. The whole variable domain, remainder taken from reference TRBV28 and TRBJ1-5, is DVKVTQSSRYLVKRTGEKVFLECVQDMDHENMFWYRQDPGLGLRLIYFSYDVKMKEKGDIPEGYSVSREKKERFSLILESASTNQTSMYLCASSSHRGVNQPQHFGDGTRLSIL.

This clonotype was seen many times. The chain recombines TRBV11-3 with TRBJ2-1; weak D call: TRBD1 (5 bases). CDR3 size: 14 residues. V lost 2 bases, J lost 7 bases, and 12 bases lay in between. The germline CDR1 and CDR2 sequences are SGHNT and YENEEA. The CDR3 region is CASSLNFRGNEQFF. CDR3 nucleotide sequence: TGTGCCAGCAGCTTAAATTTTAGGGGAAATGAGCAGTTCTTC. Supplemented by reference TRBV11-3 and TRBJ2-1, the full variable domain reads EAGVVQSPRYKIIEKKQPVAFWCNPISGHNTLYWYLQNLGQGPELLIRYENEEAVDDSQLPKDRFSAERLKGVDSTLKIQPAELGDSAVYLCASSLNFRGNEQFFGPGTRLTVL.

This clonotype was observed at least ten times. The J gene is TRBJ2-7, the V gene TRBV29-1; unclear D gene. The V end was cut by 4 bases, the J end by 1 base, with 11 bases between. CDR3 length: 13 amino acids. CDR1 and CDR2 from the germline V gene are SQVTM and ANQGSEA. In DNA, the CDR3 is TGCAGCGTTGGTGTAGGTCAGTCCTACGAGCAGTACTTC. Translation gives CSVGVGQSYEQYF.

Concerning this clonotype itself: At one end the junction does not follow the germline gene, possibly because of a read error. This chain uses TRBV24-1 with TRBJ2-3, with 11 positions matching TRBD2. Germline lookup yields CDR1 KGHDR and CDR2 SFDVKD. The CDR3 is made up of 14 amino acids. The CDR3 reads CASSLTSGTGTQYF. DNA of the CDR3: TGTGCCAGCAGTCTGACTAGCGGGACAGGTACGCAGTATTTT.

There are many counts of this clonotype. The V gene is TRBV7-8, the J gene TRBJ2-7; perhaps D is TRBD1 or TRBD2 (5 bases each). Trimming shortened V by 5 bases and J by 0 bases, and 17 bases separated the two germline ends. Germline CDR1 SGHVS, CDR2 FQNEAQ. This CDR3 spans 16 amino acids. DNA for the CDR3: TGTGCCAGCAGCCCCCCAATGAGGGGAAACTCCTACGAGCAGTACTTC. This codes for CASSPPMRGNSYEQYF.

In regard to this clonotype: A much larger clone differs from this one at a single base, so this may be a read error. The conserved phenylalanine or tryptophan is not found at the CDR3 terminus, so this likely reflects a read error. The chain employs TRBV6-4 and TRBJ1-3; 7 bases are shared with TRBD1. Per germline, CDR1 MRHNA and CDR2 SNTAGT. Germline trimming cut 2 bases from V and 2 bases from J; bases unmatched to any gene: 3. CDR3 length: 15 residues. The CDR3 nucleotides are TGTGCCAGCAGTGACGTCGACAGGGCTGGAAACACCATATATTTG. This translates into CASSDVDRAGNTIYL.

This clonotype was seen ten or more times. This rearrangement joins TRBV20-1 to TRBJ1-1; TRBD1 aligns across 7 bases. The ends lost 1 base at V and 1 base at J; junction bases unmatched: 3. CDR1 DFQATT and CDR2 SNEGSKA come from the germline V gene (reference sequence). This CDR3 spans 14 amino acids. The CDR3 DNA follows: TGCAGTGCTAGAGTTCCAGGGGGGAACACTGAAGCTTTCTTT. Its translation is CSARVPGGNTEAFF.

The chain is built from TRBV20-1 and TRBJ1-5, with TRBD1 identical over 8 bases. There are 13 residues in the CDR3. The junction had 14 bases not matched to a gene; V was cut back by 5 bases and J by 14 bases. Germline V CDR1 and CDR2: DFQATT, SNEGSKA (reference sequence). Here the CDR3 DNA reads TGCAGTGCTCAACGGACAGGGACGAGGAACGAGCATTTT. Translation: CSAQRTGTRNEHF.

This clonotype was counted many times. V usage is TRBV19 and J usage is TRBJ1-2; D may be TRBD1 (6 bases). Trimming took 7 bases from V and 3 from J, leaving 15 bases between them. The CDR3 is 14 residues long. In germline, CDR1 is LNHDA, CDR2 SQIVND (reference sequence). CDR3 in amino acids: CASTQWGADYGYTF. In DNA, the CDR3 is TGTGCCAGTACCCAGTGGGGGGCGGACTATGGCTACACCTTC. The entire variable domain, with the rest obtained from reference TRBV19 and TRBJ1-2, is as follows: DGGITQSPKYLFRKEGQNVTLSCEQNLNHDAMYWYRQDPGQGLRLIYYSQIVNDFQKGDIAEGYSVSREKKESFPLTVTSAQKNPTAFYLCASTQWGADYGYTFGSGTRLTVV.

This clonotype occurred many times. This sequence joins TRBV6-2 or TRBV6-3 and TRBJ2-1; D ambiguous. This CDR3 has 15 residues. Germline V gives CDR1 MNHEY, CDR2 SVGEGT. The germline V and J ends were trimmed by 7 bases and 5 bases, with 18 bases remaining between them. Here the CDR3 DNA reads TGTGCCAGCATAAGGGCGGCGGCTGTAAACAATGAGCAGTTCTTC. Translation gives CASIRAAAVNNEQFF.

For this clonotype: One base away lies a much larger clone, so this may be a sequencing read error. The chain links TRBV18 to TRBJ1-2; weak D call: TRBD1 (5 bases). This CDR3 has 14 amino acids. Germline V lookup: CDR1 KGHSH, CDR2 LQKENI. The CDR3 loop is CAGSPGDRIYGYTF. The CDR3 DNA reads TGTGCCGGCTCACCAGGAGACAGAATCTATGGCTACACCTTC. Complete variable domain (other parts from reference TRBV18 and TRBJ1-2): NAGVMQNPRHLVRRRGQEARLRCSPMKGHSHVYWYRQLPEEGLKFMVYLQKENIIDESGMPKERFSAEFPKEGPSILRIQQVVRGDSAAYFCAGSPGDRIYGYTFGSGTRLTVV.

This clonotype was recorded many times. The chain recombines TRBV12-3 or TRBV12-4 with TRBJ1-5, with unresolved D. V was trimmed by 4 bases and J by 6 bases, leaving 4 bases between them. The CDR3 is 11 amino acids. As DNA, the CDR3 is TGTGCCAGCAGTTCGGGTCAGCCCCAGCATTTT. Translation gives CASSSGQPQHF.

With respect to this clonotype: It may be a read error: a sequence one base away is much more abundant. V usage is TRBV19 and J usage is TRBJ2-7; 8 bases fit TRBD1. The CDR3 spans 17 residues. After removal of 5 bases from V and 1 base from J, the junction contained 13 bases not matched to a gene. Germline V gene lookup returns CDR1 LNHDA and CDR2 SQIVND (reference sequence). In nucleotides, the CDR3 is TGTGCCAGTAGTCCCGGGGCAGGGGGCGTTCTTTCCTACGAGCAGTACTTC. This gives the protein CASSPGAGGVLSYEQYF. The whole variable domain, remainder taken from reference TRBV19 and TRBJ2-7, is DGGITQSPKYLFRKEGQNVTLSCEQNLNHDAMYWYRQDPGQGLRLIYYSQIVNDFQKGDIAEGYSVSREKKESFPLTVTSAQKNPTAFYLCASSPGAGGVLSYEQYFGPGTRLTVT.

At least ten counts were recorded for this clonotype. This rearrangement joins TRBV9 to TRBJ2-2, with 7 nucleotides matching TRBD2. Germline V lookup: CDR1 SGDLS, CDR2 YYNGEE. The CDR3 is made up of 15 amino acids. V lost 2 bases, J lost 6 bases, and 7 bases stayed unmatched. CDR3 amino acids: CASSVPSGEAGELFF. Here the CDR3 DNA reads TGTGCCAGCAGCGTCCCGAGCGGGGAGGCCGGGGAGCTGTTTTTT. Combining the CDR3 with reference TRBV9 and TRBJ2-2 gives the whole variable domain DSGVTQTPKHLITATGQRVTLRCSPRSGDLSVYWYQQSLDQGLQFLIQYYNGEERAKGNILERFSAQQFPDLHSELNLSSLELGDSALYFCASSVPSGEAGELFFGEGSRLTVL.

This clonotype was recorded many times. The rearrangement uses TRBV10-3 and TRBJ1-6, with TRBD1 as a possible D gene (6 bases). The CDR3 runs to 16 residues. From germline, CDR1 is ENHRY and CDR2 SYGVKD. Trimming shortened V by 0 bases and J by 9 bases, and 15 bases separated the two germline ends. As DNA, the CDR3 is TGTGCCATCAGTGAGTCGAGTGGGGGCCAGGGTTCACCCCTCCACTTT. Translation: CAISESSGGQGSPLHF.

This clonotype was seen at least ten times. The rearrangement uses TRBV20-1 and TRBJ2-1, with D possibly being TRBD1 or TRBD2 (6 bases each). V was shortened by 8 bases and J by 6 bases, with 23 bases between the two germline ends. The CDR3 is 15 amino acids. Germline CDR1 DFQATT, CDR2 SNEGSKA (reference sequence). CDR3 sequence reads: CSSIAGTPGANEQFF. Written as DNA, the CDR3 is TGCAGTTCTATAGCCGGGACCCCGGGGGCCAATGAGCAGTTCTTC.

Details on this clonotype: The CDR3 end shows no conserved phenylalanine or tryptophan, and so a read error is likely. The DNA is left out, because the CDR3 cannot be placed on it with certainty; the CDR3 is given as TCRdb lists it. The chain has TRBV29-1 and TRBJ1-4; TRBD1 reflects the table's D call only, with no check against the DNA. Counting both end residues, the CDR3 totals 8 amino acids. Germline CDR1 and CDR2: SQVTM and ANQGSEA. CDR3 region: CSVEKGAG.

The rearrangement links TRBV2 to TRBJ2-7; 8 nucleotides agree with TRBD2. CDR1 and CDR2 from the germline V gene are SNHLY and FYNNEI. The V segment lost 4 bases and the J segment 8 bases; nucleotides outside the gene matches: 4. The CDR3 is made up of 12 amino acids. For the CDR3, the DNA is TGTGCCAGCAGTGGCCGGGGGGGCCAGCAGTACTTC. Translated, it gives CASSGRGGQQYF.

This clonotype was observed at least ten times. V usage is TRBV4-1 and J usage is TRBJ1-6; D call uncertain. The V end lost 1 base, the J end lost 0 bases, and 10 bases lay between the germline ends. The CDR3 sequence is 17 residues long. CDR1 and CDR2 (germline): MGHRA, YSYEKL. The CDR3 loop reads CASSQGTAHSYNSPLHF. The CDR3 DNA sequence: TGCGCCAGCAGCCAAGGCACAGCCCACTCCTATAATTCACCCCTCCACTTT.

This clonotype was seen only a few times. The chain uses TRBV6-1 and TRBJ2-1, with D perhaps TRBD2 (6 bases). CDR1 MNHNS and CDR2 SASEGT come from the germline V gene. There are 14 residues in the CDR3. V lost 1 base to trimming and J lost 6 bases, with 10 bases between them. CDR3 nucleotide sequence: TGTGCCAGCAGTGAAGGCGGGACGGCCAATGAGCAGTTCTTC. Protein: CASSEGGTANEQFF.

There are a few counts of this clonotype. An end of the junction differs from the germline gene, which may be a read error. V gene TRBV7-3 combines with J gene TRBJ2-3; 9 bases fit TRBD2. The CDR3 has 17 amino acids. Germline-derived CDR1 and CDR2 are SGHTA and FQGTGA. The CDR3 loop is CASSLSRQRGVADPQYF. CDR3 nucleotides: TGTGCCAGCAGCTTAAGTCGCCAGCGGGGGGTCGCAGATCCGCAGTATTTT.

A remark on this clonotype: It is likely a read error, because the conserved phenylalanine at the end of the CDR3 is missing. V and J are TRBV11-3 and TRBJ2-7; D is ambiguous. This CDR3 is built from 12 residues. Germline values: CDR1 SGHNT, CDR2 YENEEA. V lost 0 bases and J lost 4, with 4 bases in between. The CDR3 coding sequence is TGTGCCAGCAGCTTAGACAGTTACGAGCAGTACCTC. Its protein is CASSLDSYEQYL.

In its sample, this clonotype was seen many times. The gene calls are TRBV20-1 and TRBJ2-3; 10 bases are shared with TRBD2. Per the germline V gene, CDR1 is DFQATT and CDR2 is SNEGSKA (reference sequence). The CDR3 runs to 18 residues. V shed 0 bases and J 7 bases; nucleotides not matched to a gene: 16. The CDR3 bases are TGCAGTGCTAGAGATAAGGTAGCGGGAGGCCGAGATACAAATACGCAGTATTTT. Protein sequence: CSARDKVAGGRDTNTQYF.

Comment on this clonotype: This may be a read error: a much more frequent sequence differs by one nucleotide. The chain has TRBV19 and TRBJ1-2, with D possibly TRBD1 on 6 matching bases. Trimming removed 11 bases from V and 0 bases from J, with 13 bases in between. Looked up from germline, CDR1 is LNHDA and CDR2 is SQIVND (reference sequence). This CDR3 is 13 amino acids long. The CDR3 DNA follows: TGTGCCTCACAGGGCCTAGCTAACTATGGCTACACCTTC. Its protein is CASQGLANYGYTF.